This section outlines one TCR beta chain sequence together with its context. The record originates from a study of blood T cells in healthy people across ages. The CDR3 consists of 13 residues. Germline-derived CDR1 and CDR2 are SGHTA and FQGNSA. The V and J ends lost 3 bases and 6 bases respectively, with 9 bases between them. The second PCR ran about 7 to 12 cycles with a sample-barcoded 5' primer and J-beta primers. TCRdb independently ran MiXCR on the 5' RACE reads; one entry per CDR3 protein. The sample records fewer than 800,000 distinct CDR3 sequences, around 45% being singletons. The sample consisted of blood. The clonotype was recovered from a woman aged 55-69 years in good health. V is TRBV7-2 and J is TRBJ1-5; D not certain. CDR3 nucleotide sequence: TGTGCCAGCAGCTTTTCAAGGGCTCAGCCCCAGCATTTT. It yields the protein CASSFSRAQPQHF. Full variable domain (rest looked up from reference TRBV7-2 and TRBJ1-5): GAGVSQSPSNKVTEKGKDVELRCDPISGHTALYWYRQSLGQGLEFLIYFQGNSAPDKSGLPSDRFSAERTGGSVSTLTIQRTQQEDSAVYLCASSFSRAQPQHFGDGTRLSIL.